This T cell receptor (beta chain) was sequenced in a study of T cell responses to AZD1222 COVID-19 vaccine. The CDR3 sequence is 14 residues long. In germline, CDR1 is SGDLS, CDR2 YYNGEE. V lost 4 bases, J lost 9 bases, and 14 bases lay in between. Libraries were prepared by immunoSEQ multiplex PCR; TCRdb keeps only in-frame clonotypes and omits some of them. This sample carries fewer than 110,000 clones, about 85% of them seen once, and the ten largest clones take 4.8%. The sequencing used peripheral blood, collected 28 days after the second AZD1222 dose. This clonotype was obtained from an adult who received the AZD1222 COVID-19 vaccine. The chain links TRBV9 to TRBJ1-6; D remains ambiguous. The CDR3 reads CASSPTRLGSPLHF. In DNA form, the CDR3 reads TGTGCCAGCAGCCCAACCAGGTTGGGTTCACCCCTCCACTTT.